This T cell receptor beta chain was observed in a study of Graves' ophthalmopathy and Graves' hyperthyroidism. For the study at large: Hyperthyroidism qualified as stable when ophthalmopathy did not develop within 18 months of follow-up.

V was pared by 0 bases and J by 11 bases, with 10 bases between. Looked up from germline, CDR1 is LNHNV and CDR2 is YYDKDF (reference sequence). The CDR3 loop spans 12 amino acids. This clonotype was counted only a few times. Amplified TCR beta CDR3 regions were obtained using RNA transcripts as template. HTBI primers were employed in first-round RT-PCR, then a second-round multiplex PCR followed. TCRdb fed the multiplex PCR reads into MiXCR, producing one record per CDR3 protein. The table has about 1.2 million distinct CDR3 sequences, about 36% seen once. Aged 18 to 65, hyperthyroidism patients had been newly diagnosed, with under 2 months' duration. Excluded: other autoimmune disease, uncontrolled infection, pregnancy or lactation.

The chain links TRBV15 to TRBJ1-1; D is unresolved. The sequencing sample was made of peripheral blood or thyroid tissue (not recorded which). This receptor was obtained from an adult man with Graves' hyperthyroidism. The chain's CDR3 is CATSRDSSLAFF. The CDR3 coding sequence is TGTGCCACCAGCAGAGATTCGTCCTTGGCTTTCTTT.